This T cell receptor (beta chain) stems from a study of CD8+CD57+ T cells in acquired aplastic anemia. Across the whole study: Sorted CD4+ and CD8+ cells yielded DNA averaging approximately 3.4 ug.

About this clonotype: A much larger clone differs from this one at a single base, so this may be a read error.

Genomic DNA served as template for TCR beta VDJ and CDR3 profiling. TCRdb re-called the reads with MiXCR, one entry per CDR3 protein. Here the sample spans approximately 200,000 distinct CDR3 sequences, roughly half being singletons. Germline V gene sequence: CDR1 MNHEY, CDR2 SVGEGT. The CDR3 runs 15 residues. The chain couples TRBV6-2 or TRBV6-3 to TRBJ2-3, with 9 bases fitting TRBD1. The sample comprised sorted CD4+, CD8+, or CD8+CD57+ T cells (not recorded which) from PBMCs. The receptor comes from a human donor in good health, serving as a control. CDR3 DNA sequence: TGTGCCAGCAATTACCGGGGGACAGGGCCAGATACGCAGTATTTT. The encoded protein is CASNYRGTGPDTQYF.